This T cell receptor (beta chain) was observed in a study of blood T cell repertoires in COVID-19 (TCRdb year 2020). Looking at the study overall: Samples from collaborators originated in the United States, Italy and Spain and spanned both the acute and convalescent phases of COVID-19. The material from the prospective study consisted of cDNA or gDNA derived from T cells, B-cell-depleted T cells, or PBMCs. A de-identified subject ID, COVID-19 status, age in years and sex were almost always included in the sample metadata. Samples were obtained from the ongoing ImmuneRACE study (first 160 participants) and from 1,200 or so subjects provided by 6 global collaborators. Subjects who had been exposed to COVID-19, were actively infected with it, or had recovered from it provided the deeply sampled blood TCRbeta repertoires that made up the dataset. HLA class I and class II types, where available, came from metadata supplied by the sample provider rather than from assay-based typing. A freely available public database, intended as a resource for researchers studying the immune response to SARS-CoV-2, is where the repertoires were released.

In the prospective study, participants were about 18 to 95 years old, resided in 24 geographic areas of the United States, and were enrolled through a virtual design. In the prospective study, participants were assigned to cohorts based on the clinical history participants reported in a screening survey and a study questionnaire. A participant counted as exposed if, within 2 weeks of entering the study, that participant had been in contact with someone who had a PCR-confirmed or clinician-diagnosed COVID-19 case. In the prospective study, whole blood, serum and a nasopharyngeal or oropharyngeal swab were collected from each participant by mobile phlebotomists. Over a roughly 2-month period, participants in the prospective study had the option of providing additional blood draws and questionnaires. Prospective study blood samples were shipped either frozen or at room temperature before DNA extraction.

TCRbeta CDR3 regions were amplified from genomic DNA by means of the immunoSEQ Assay, a bias-controlled multiplex PCR. The study's own analysis went as follows. The number of nucleated cells in each sample was estimated by amplification of reference gene primers within the assay. Sequence reads were collapsed and filtered to measure the absolute abundance of every unique TCRbeta CDR3 rearrangement. Productive Simpson clonality was computed per sample as the square root of Simpson's diversity index over productive rearrangements. Held by TCRdb, this immuneACCESS table contains in-frame sequences only and omits some clones. Under half of the omission traces to an unresolved V gene where checked; the cause of the rest is unknown. That table furnishes V, J and clone size, whereas the DNA furnished D and trimming. The sample profile shows 350,000 to 400,000 clones; more than 85% of them were found once. The ten largest make up about 0.83% of the sample.

What the work shows at the level of the full study, not this receptor alone: The quantity of clinical and demographic metadata differed by source and by participant and was supplied without curation.

There are 11 amino acids in the CDR3, from cysteine to phenylalanine inclusive. The CDR3 DNA has 33 bases and is translated from base 1. V lost 2 bases and J lost 9 bases; the stretch between them is 7 bases long. CDR1 MNHEY and CDR2 SVGAGI are derived from the germline V gene. With regard to this clone: The antigen it binds to is not known. The record has no base qualities; no much larger clone is one base away.

This TCR came from a middle-aged woman who had been exposed to COVID-19. Recombination linked TRBV6-5 to TRBJ1-1; D gene: possibly TRBD1, on 6 matching bases. Sequencing was done on a sample of PBMCs or T cells enriched from blood (not recorded which). The DNA sequence reads TGTGCCAGCAGTTACGACAGGAAAGCTTTCTTT. It translates to CASSYDRKAFF.